This T cell receptor (beta chain) was sequenced during a study of blood T cell repertoires in COVID-19. Overall study: Acute-phase and convalescent COVID-19 samples originated in the United States, Italy and Spain.

This CDR3 contains 15 residues. Deletions cut 2 bases from V and 5 bases from J, with 16 bases between. Germline lookup yields CDR1 SGHRS and CDR2 YFSETQ. In the original workflow: Quantification of nucleated cells was approximated via reference gene primer amplification. TCRdb keeps only in-frame clones here, not all; method: immunoSEQ multiplex PCR. V and J calls and clone size are copied from that table; D and trimming were computed from the DNA. This table has 360,000 or so clones, approximately 89% appearing once. Cohort 3 donors counted as recovered after two negative PCRs, clearance, or resolved symptoms.

The V call is TRBV5-1, the J call TRBJ2-5, with a weak D call TRBD1 (6 bases). The sequenced sample was PBMCs or T cells enriched from blood (not recorded which). The receptor's source is a woman in her twenties or thirties who had recovered from COVID-19. In nucleotides, the CDR3 is TGCGCCAGCAGCTTCGGAGGACAGTGGGTGGAGACCCAGTACTTC. Amino acids: CASSFGGQWVETQYF.